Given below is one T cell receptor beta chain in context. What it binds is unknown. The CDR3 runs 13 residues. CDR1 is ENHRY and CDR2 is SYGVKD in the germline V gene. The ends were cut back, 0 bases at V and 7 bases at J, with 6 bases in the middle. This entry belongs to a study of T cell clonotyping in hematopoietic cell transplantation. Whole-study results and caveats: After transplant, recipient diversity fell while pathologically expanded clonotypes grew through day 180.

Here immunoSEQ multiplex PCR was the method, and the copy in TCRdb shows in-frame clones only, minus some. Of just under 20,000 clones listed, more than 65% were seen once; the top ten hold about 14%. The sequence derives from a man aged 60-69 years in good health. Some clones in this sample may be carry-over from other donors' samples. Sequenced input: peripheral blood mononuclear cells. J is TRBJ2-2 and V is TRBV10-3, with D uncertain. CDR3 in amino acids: CAISESGDGELFF. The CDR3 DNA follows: TGTGCCATCAGTGAGTCTGGGGACGGGGAGCTGTTTTTT.